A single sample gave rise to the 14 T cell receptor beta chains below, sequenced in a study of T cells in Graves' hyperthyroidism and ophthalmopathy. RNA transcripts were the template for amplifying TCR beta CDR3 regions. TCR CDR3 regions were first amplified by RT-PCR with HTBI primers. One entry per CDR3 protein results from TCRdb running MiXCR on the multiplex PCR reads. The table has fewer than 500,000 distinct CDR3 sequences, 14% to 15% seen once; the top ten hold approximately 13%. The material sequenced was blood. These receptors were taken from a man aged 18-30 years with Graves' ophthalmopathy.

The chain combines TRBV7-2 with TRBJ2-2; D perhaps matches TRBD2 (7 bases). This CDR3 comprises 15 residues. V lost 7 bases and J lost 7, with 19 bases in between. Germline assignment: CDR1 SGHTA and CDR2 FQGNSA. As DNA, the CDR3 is TGTGCCAGCACCGGGGGCGTGGGGGGGAACGGGGAGCTGTTTTTT. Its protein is CASTGGVGGNGELFF.

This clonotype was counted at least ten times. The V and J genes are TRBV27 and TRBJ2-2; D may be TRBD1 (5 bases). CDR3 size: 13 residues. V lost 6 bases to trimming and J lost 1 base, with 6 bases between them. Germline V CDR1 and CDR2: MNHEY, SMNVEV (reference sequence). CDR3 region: CASRGQNTGELFF. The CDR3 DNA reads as TGTGCCAGCAGAGGACAGAACACCGGGGAGCTGTTTTTT.

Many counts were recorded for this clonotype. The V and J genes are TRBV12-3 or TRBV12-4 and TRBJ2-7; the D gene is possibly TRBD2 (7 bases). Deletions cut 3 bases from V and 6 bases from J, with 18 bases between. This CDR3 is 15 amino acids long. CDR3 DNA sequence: TGTGCCAGCAGTTTTAGCGGGCAGGGGAGACGCGAGCAGTACTTC. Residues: CASSFSGQGRREQYF.

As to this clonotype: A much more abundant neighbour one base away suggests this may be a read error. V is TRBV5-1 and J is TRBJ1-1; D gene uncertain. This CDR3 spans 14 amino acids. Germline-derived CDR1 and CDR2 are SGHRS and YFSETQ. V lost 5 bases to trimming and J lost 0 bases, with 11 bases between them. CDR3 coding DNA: TGCGCCAGCAGGGGTGGCACTATGAACACTGAAGCTTTCTTT. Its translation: CASRGGTMNTEAFF.

The CDR3 loop reads CASSIGTPLQPQHF. Here the CDR3 DNA reads TGTGCCAGCAGTATCGGGACACCACTTCAGCCCCAGCATTTT. The V call is TRBV28, the J call TRBJ1-5, with D possibly being TRBD1 (6 bases). Germline loops: CDR1 MDHEN, CDR2 SYDVKM. Trimming shortened V by 5 bases and J by 6 bases, and 14 bases separated the two germline ends. The CDR3 extends over 14 amino acids.

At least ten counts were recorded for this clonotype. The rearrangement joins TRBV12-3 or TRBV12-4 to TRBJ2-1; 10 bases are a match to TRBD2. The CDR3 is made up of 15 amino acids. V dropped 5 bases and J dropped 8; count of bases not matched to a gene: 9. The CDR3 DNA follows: TGTGCCAGCAGTCCTAGCGGGAGTGGCTTTGATGAGCAGTTCTTC. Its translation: CASSPSGSGFDEQFF.

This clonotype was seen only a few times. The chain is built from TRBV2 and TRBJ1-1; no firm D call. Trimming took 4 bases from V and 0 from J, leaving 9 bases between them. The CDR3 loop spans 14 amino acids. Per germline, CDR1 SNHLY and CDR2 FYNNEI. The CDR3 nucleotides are TGTGCCAGCAGTGTCGACCCCATGAACACTGAAGCTTTCTTT. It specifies CASSVDPMNTEAFF. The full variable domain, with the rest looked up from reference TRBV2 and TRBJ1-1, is EPEVTQTPSHQVTQMGQEVILRCVPISNHLYFYWYRQILGQKVEFLVSFYNNEISEKSEIFDDQFSVERPDGSNFTLKIRSTKLEDSAMYFCASSVDPMNTEAFFGQGTRLTVV.

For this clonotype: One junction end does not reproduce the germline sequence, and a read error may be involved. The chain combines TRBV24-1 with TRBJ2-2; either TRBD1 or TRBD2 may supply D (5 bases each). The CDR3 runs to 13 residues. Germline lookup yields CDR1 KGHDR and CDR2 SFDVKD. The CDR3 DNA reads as TGTGCCACCAGTGTGAGGGGTCCCGGGGTGCTGTTTTTT. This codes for CATSVRGPGVLFF.

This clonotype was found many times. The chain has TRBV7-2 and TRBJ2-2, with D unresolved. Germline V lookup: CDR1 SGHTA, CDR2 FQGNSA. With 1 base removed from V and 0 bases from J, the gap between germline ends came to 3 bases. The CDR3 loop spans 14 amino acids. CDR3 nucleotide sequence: TGTGCCAGCAGCTTAGGTTCGAACACCGGGGAGCTGTTTTTT. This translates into CASSLGSNTGELFF.

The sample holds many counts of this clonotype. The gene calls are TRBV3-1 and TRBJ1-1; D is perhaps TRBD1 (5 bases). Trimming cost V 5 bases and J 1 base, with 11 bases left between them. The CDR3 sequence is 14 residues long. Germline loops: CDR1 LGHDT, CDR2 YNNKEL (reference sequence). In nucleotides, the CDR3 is TGTGCCAGCAGCTGGGGACGGCCGAACACTGAAGCTTTCTTT. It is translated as CASSWGRPNTEAFF.

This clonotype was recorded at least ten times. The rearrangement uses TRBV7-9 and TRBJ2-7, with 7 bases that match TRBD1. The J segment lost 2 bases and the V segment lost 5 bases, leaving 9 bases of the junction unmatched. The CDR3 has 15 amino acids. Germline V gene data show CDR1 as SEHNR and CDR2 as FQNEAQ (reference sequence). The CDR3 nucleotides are TGTGCCAGCAGCGAGGGAAGGGACAGAACCTACGAGCAGTACTTC. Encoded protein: CASSEGRDRTYEQYF.

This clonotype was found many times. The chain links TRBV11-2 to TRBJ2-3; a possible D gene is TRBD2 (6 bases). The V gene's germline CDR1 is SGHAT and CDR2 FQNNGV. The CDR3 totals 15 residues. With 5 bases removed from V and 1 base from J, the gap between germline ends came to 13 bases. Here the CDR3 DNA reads TGTGCCAGCAGCCAACTAGCCACCGGCACAGATACGCAGTATTTT. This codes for CASSQLATGTDTQYF.

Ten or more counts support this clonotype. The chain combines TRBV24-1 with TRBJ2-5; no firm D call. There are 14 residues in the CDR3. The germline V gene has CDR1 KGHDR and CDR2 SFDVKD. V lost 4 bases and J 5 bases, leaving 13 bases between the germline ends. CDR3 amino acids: CATSDITARETQYF. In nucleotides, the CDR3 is TGTGCCACCAGTGACATAACAGCGAGGGAGACCCAGTACTTC.

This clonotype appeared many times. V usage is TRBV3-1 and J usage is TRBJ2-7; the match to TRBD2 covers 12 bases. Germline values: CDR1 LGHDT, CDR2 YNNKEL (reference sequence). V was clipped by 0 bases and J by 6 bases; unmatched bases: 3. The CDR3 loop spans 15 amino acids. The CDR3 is CASSQDPGLAGEQYF. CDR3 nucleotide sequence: TGTGCCAGCAGCCAAGATCCGGGACTAGCGGGCGAGCAGTACTTC.